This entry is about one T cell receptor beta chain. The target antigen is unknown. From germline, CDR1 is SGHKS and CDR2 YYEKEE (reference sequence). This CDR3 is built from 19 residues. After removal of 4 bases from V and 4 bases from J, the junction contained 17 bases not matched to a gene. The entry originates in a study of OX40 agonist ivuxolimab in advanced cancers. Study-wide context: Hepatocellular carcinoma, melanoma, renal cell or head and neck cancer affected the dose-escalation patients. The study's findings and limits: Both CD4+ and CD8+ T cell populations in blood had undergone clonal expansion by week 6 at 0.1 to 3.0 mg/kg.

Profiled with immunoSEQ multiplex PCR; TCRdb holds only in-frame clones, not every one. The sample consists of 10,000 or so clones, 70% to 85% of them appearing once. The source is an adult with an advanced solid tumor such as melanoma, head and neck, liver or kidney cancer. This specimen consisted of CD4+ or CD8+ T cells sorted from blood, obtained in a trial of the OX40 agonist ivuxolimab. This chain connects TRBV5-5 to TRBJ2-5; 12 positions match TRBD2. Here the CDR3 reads CASSEPSGRAEFYGETQYF. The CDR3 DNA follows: TGTGCCAGCAGCGAACCTAGCGGGAGGGCCGAGTTTTATGGAGAGACCCAGTACTTC.